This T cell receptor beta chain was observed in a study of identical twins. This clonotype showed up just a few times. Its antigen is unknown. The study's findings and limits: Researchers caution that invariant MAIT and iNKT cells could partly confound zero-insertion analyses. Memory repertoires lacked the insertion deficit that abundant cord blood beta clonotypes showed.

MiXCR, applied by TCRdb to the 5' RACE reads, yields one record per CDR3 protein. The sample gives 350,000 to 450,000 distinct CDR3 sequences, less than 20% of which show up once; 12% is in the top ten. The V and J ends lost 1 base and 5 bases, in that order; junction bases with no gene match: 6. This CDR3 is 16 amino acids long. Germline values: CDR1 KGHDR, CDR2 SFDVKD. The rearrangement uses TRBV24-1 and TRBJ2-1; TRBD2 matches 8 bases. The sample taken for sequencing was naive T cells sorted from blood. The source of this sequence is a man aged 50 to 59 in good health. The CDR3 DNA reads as TGTGCCACCAGTGATTTTTCGTTAGCGGGAAACAATGAGCAGTTCTTC. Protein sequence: CATSDFSLAGNNEQFF.